Presented here are 19 T cell receptor beta chains from one specimen sequenced in a study of PD-L1 blockade in urothelial cancer. TCRdb keeps only in-frame clones here, not all; method: immunoSEQ multiplex PCR. The table shows approximately 50,000 clones, with just over 85% occurring only once. Time point specified: pretreatment peripheral blood. This sample comprised PBMCs, obtained around atezolizumab (anti-PD-L1) treatment. All receptors come from a man in his sixties with urothelial cancer.

V is TRBV18 and J is TRBJ1-6; 8 nucleotides agree with TRBD1. J gave up 2 bases and V 1 base, and 13 bases lay outside the gene matches. CDR3 length: 20 residues. From germline, CDR1 is KGHSH and CDR2 LQKENI. The CDR3 sequence: CASSPLGTGLTRAYNSPLHF. CDR3 bases: TGTGCCAGCTCACCACTGGGGACAGGCCTTACCCGTGCCTATAATTCACCCCTCCACTTT. The variable domain in full, completed from reference TRBV18 and TRBJ1-6, reads NAGVMQNPRHLVRRRGQEARLRCSPMKGHSHVYWYRQLPEEGLKFMVYLQKENIIDESGMPKERFSAEFPKEGPSILRIQQVVRGDSAAYFCASSPLGTGLTRAYNSPLHFGNGTRLTVT.

In its sample, this clone was seen once. This sequence joins TRBV7-8 and TRBJ2-7, with D maybe TRBD1 (7 bases). CDR1 and CDR2 from the germline V gene are SGHVS and FQNEAQ. The length of the CDR3 is 15 residues. With 5 bases removed from V and 3 bases from J, the gap between germline ends came to 17 bases. The CDR3 loop reads CASSRYAGQHYEQYF. Written as DNA, the CDR3 is TGTGCCAGCAGCCGATACGCGGGACAGCACTACGAGCAGTACTTC.

The rearrangement joins TRBV7-2 to TRBJ1-3; D perhaps matches TRBD1 (5 bases). V lost 3 bases, J lost 4 bases, and 10 bases lay in between. CDR1 is SGHTA, CDR2 FQGNSA, per germline. The CDR3 runs 14 residues. This CDR3 reads CASSFIDRGNTIYF. CDR3 bases: TGTGCCAGCAGCTTCATTGACAGAGGAAACACCATATATTTT.

The chain links TRBV11-3 to TRBJ2-7; 8 bases fit TRBD1. The CDR3 is 12 residues long. Trimming at V came to 5 bases and at J to 6 bases, leaving 3 bases not matched to a gene. CDR1 is SGHNT, CDR2 YENEEA, per germline. The CDR3 DNA reads TGTGCCAGCAGCGACAGGGGAGTCGAGCAGTACTTC. It encodes CASSDRGVEQYF.

This clone was picked up one time. The chain is built from TRBV6-6 and TRBJ1-2, with a tentative D call TRBD1 (6 bases). V dropped 4 bases and J dropped 0 bases, with 15 bases sitting between them. The CDR3 is 16 amino acids. CDR1 MNHNY and CDR2 SVGAGI come from the germline V gene (reference sequence). The CDR3 loop reads CASSFQGPEANYGYTF. The DNA for the CDR3 is TGTGCCAGCAGTTTTCAGGGGCCGGAGGCTAACTATGGCTACACCTTC.

The V and J genes are TRBV4-2 and TRBJ2-5; TRBD1 matches 7 bases. Trimming removed 2 bases from V and 0 bases from J; junction bases left unmatched: 3. Germline loops: CDR1 LGHNA, CDR2 YNFKEQ. The CDR3 contains 15 residues. CDR3 residues: CASSQRQGYQETQYF. CDR3 nucleotide sequence: TGTGCCAGCAGCCAACGACAGGGCTACCAAGAGACCCAGTACTTC.

V usage is TRBV30 and J usage is TRBJ2-7, with TRBD2 matching 7 bases. Trimming took 2 bases from V and 2 from J; bases not matched to a gene: 6. CDR3 length: 14 residues. The germline CDR1 and CDR2 sequences are GTSNPN and SVGIG (reference sequence). Here the CDR3 DNA reads TGTGCCTGGAGTTTCTATAGCGGGCCCTACGAGCAGTACTTC. This codes for CAWSFYSGPYEQYF.

This chain links TRBV5-1 with TRBJ2-1; 9 bases match TRBD1. V trimming: 4 bases; J trimming: 3 bases; junction bases outside the gene matches: 5. The CDR3 contains 15 residues. CDR1 is SGHRS and CDR2 is YFSETQ in the germline V gene. CDR3 nucleotide sequence: TGCGCCAGCAGCCCCACAGGGGGCGGCTACAATGAGCAGTTCTTC. Amino acids: CASSPTGGGYNEQFF.

The rearrangement links TRBV5-1 to TRBJ2-7; D might be TRBD1 (6 bases). V lost 2 bases and J lost 1, with 7 bases in between. This CDR3 is 13 amino acids long. Germline V gene sequence: CDR1 SGHRS, CDR2 YFSETQ. The CDR3 coding sequence is TGCGCCAGCAGCTTCAGGGGATCCTACGAGCAGTACTTC. It encodes CASSFRGSYEQYF.

This sequence joins TRBV5-4 and TRBJ2-1, with D possibly TRBD1 on 6 matching bases. This CDR3 is built from 13 residues. V was trimmed by 4 bases and J by 3 bases, leaving 8 bases between them. Germline V gene sequence: CDR1 SGHNT, CDR2 YYREEE (reference sequence). CDR3 residues: CASSPQGYNEQFF. In nucleotides, the CDR3 is TGTGCCAGCAGCCCACAGGGCTACAATGAGCAGTTCTTC. Looking up the rest from reference TRBV5-4 and TRBJ2-1 gives the full variable domain: ETGVTQSPTHLIKTRGQQVTLRCSSQSGHNTVSWYQQALGQGPQFIFQYYREEENGRGNFPPRFSGLQFPNYSSELNVNALELDDSALYLCASSPQGYNEQFFGPGTRLTVL.

This clone was picked up one time. The chain combines TRBV5-1 with TRBJ2-1; tentative D call: TRBD2 (6 bases). The CDR3 is 16 amino acids. Germline V gene data show CDR1 as SGHRS and CDR2 as YFSETQ. The V end lost 3 bases, the J end lost 4 bases, and 17 bases lay between the germline ends. The CDR3: CASSSRSVADYNEQFF. CDR3 coding DNA: TGCGCCAGCAGCTCTCGTTCGGTAGCGGATTACAATGAGCAGTTCTTC.

Comment on this clone: At one end, the junction sequence differs from germline, possibly due to a read error. J is TRBJ2-7 and V is TRBV7-7; D call uncertain. Germline lookup yields CDR1 SSHAT and CDR2 FNYEAQ (reference sequence). The CDR3 consists of 13 residues. CDR3 region: CASSLGLDTEQYF. The CDR3 bases are TGTGCTAGCAGCTTAGGGCTCGACACTGAGCAGTACTTC.

This clone was detected a few times. J is TRBJ2-5 and V is TRBV5-4, with 9 bases matching TRBD1. Germline trimming cut 2 bases from V and 6 bases from J; bases unmatched to any gene: 8. Germline assignment: CDR1 SGHNT and CDR2 YYREEE (reference sequence). The CDR3 sequence is 15 residues long. As DNA, the CDR3 is TGTGCCAGCAGCTTATATGGACAGGGGAAGAAGACCCAGTACTTC. It is translated as CASSLYGQGKKTQYF.

This chain connects TRBV19 to TRBJ2-7, with D possibly TRBD1 on 6 matching bases. This CDR3 comprises 14 residues. Germline lookup yields CDR1 LNHDA and CDR2 SQIVND (reference sequence). The V and J ends lost 5 bases and 1 base respectively, with 12 bases between them. The CDR3 sequence: CASSRYTGSYEQYF. In DNA form, the CDR3 reads TGTGCCAGTAGTCGGTACACAGGGTCCTACGAGCAGTACTTC. Based on the CDR3 plus reference TRBV19 and TRBJ2-7, the full variable domain is DGGITQSPKYLFRKEGQNVTLSCEQNLNHDAMYWYRQDPGQGLRLIYYSQIVNDFQKGDIAEGYSVSREKKESFPLTVTSAQKNPTAFYLCASSRYTGSYEQYFGPGTRLTVT.

This clone has only a few counts. This chain connects TRBV7-2 to TRBJ1-5, with TRBD1 matching 10 bases. Trimming cost V 3 bases and J 7 bases; bases outside gene matches: 9. The CDR3 extends over 16 amino acids. Germline CDR1 and CDR2: SGHTA and FQGNSA. CDR3 protein: CASSFTGTGDGQPQHF. The CDR3 DNA sequence: TGTGCCAGCAGCTTTACCGGGACAGGGGATGGGCAGCCCCAGCATTTT.

The J gene is TRBJ1-2, the V gene TRBV5-5; possible D gene TRBD1, 6 bases. Germline CDR1 is SGHKS and CDR2 is YYEKEE (reference sequence). The germline V and J ends were trimmed by 0 bases and 1 base, with 25 bases remaining between them. The CDR3 has 20 residues. Here the CDR3 reads CASSLVSMFDRKFFNYGYTF. CDR3 nucleotides: TGTGCCAGCAGCTTGGTCAGCATGTTCGACAGGAAGTTTTTTAACTATGGCTACACCTTC.

This clone was picked up a small number of times. This rearrangement joins TRBV5-1 to TRBJ2-4; D perhaps matches TRBD1 (6 bases). The germline CDR1 and CDR2 sequences are SGHRS and YFSETQ. V was pared by 4 bases and J by 3 bases, with 14 bases between. This CDR3 spans 15 amino acids. CDR3 amino acids: CASSPQQGHKNIQYF. The CDR3 coding sequence is TGCGCCAGCAGCCCGCAACAGGGACACAAAAACATTCAGTACTTC.

This chain joins TRBV19 and TRBJ1-2; 9 bases fit TRBD1. V lost 6 bases, J lost 6 bases, and 8 bases stayed unmatched. This CDR3 is 14 amino acids long. Germline V gene lookup returns CDR1 LNHDA and CDR2 SQIVND (reference sequence). In DNA, the CDR3 is TGTGCCAGTAGACACCCGGGACAGGGAGATGGCTACACCTTC. This sequence encodes CASRHPGQGDGYTF.

This chain links TRBV6-1 with TRBJ2-7; possible D gene TRBD2, 5 bases. The CDR3 runs to 13 residues. Trimming left V 4 bases short and J 4 bases short, with 11 bases between. Germline V gene sequence: CDR1 MNHNS, CDR2 SASEGT. Here the CDR3 reads CASSVSGFYEQYF. The CDR3 region has the DNA TGTGCCAGCAGTGTTTCGGGATTTTACGAGCAGTACTTC.